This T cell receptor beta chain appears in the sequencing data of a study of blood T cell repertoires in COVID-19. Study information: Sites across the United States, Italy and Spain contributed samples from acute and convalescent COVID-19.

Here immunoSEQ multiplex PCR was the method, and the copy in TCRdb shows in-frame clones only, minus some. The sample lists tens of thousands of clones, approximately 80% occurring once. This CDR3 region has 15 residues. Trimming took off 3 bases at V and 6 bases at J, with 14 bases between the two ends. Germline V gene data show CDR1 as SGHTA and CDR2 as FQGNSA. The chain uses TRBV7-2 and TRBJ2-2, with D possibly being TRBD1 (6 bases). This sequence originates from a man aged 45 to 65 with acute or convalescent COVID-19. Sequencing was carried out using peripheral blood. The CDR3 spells CASSFIDRLAGELFF. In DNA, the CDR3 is TGTGCCAGCAGCTTTATAGACAGGCTCGCCGGGGAGCTGTTTTTT.